The rows below give T cell receptor beta chains drawn from one sample of a study of cytomegalovirus exposure and HLA in healthy donors. Clones were sequenced by immunoSEQ multiplex PCR, and TCRdb holds only the in-frame ones, with some missing. The sample lists 80,000 to 100,000 clones, roughly 81% occurring once. The source material was PBMCs. These receptors originate from a man aged 35 to 55 in good health and CMV-seronegative. Each CDR3 is given with its conserved first and last residue. The D gene is left open where the match is weak. The size entry is marked missing in some rows and otherwise reads once, few, many or a size class.

V	length	J	D	size	DNA	CDR3
TRBV7-6	12	TRBJ2-7	.	.	TGTGCCAGCAGCCCGACAGACTACGAGCAGTACTTC	CASSPTDYEQYF
TRBV19	15	TRBJ1-3	TRBD1	.	TGTGCCAGTAGCACTACAGGGGGGTCTGGAAACACCATATATTTT	CASSTTGGSGNTIYF
TRBV7-6	13	TRBJ1-1	.	.	TGTGCCAGCAGCTTAGAACAGAACACTGAAGCTTTCTTT	CASSLEQNTEAFF
TRBV7-8	13	TRBJ1-1	.	.	TGTGCCAGCAGCTTCGGTCCCCGCACTGAAGCTTTCTTT	CASSFGPRTEAFF
TRBV30	14	TRBJ1-2	.	.	TGTGCCTGGAGTCCTACAGGATCCCCCACTGGCTACACCTTC	CAWSPTGSPTGYTF
TRBV30	14	TRBJ2-7	TRBD2	once	TGTGCCTGGAGTCACGGGACTACCTCCTACGAGCAGTACTTC	CAWSHGTTSYEQYF
TRBV2	16	TRBJ2-6	.	.	TGTGCCAGCAGAGCAAACGACAGAACTGGGGCCAACGTCCTGACTTTC	CASRANDRTGANVLTF
TRBV6-5	14	TRBJ2-7	.	.	TGTGCCAGCAGCCCTAGTGGGGGGGCGAACGAGCAGTACTTC	CASSPSGGANEQYF
TRBV5-4	17	TRBJ2-3	.	.	TGTGCCAGCAGCCCCCCGGACTTCCCGCGGCGGTCAGATACGCAGTATTTT	CASSPPDFPRRSDTQYF
TRBV2	14	TRBJ1-6	TRBD1	once	TGTGCCAGCAGTTGGACAGGCGGTAATTCACCCCTCCACTTT	CASSWTGGNSPLHF
TRBV11-2	15	TRBJ2-1	.	.	TGTGCCAGCAGCTTAGTCGGGGAAACTAACAATGAGCAGTTCTTC	CASSLVGETNNEQFF
TRBV5-1	14	TRBJ2-5	TRBD1	.	TGCGCCAGCAGCTTGGGGGACAGGGTACAGACCCAGTACTTC	CASSLGDRVQTQYF
TRBV4-3	17	TRBJ1-2	TRBD1	.	TGCGCCAGCAGCCAAGAGGTTTCCAGGGGGAGCCCGTATGGCTACACCTTC	CASSQEVSRGSPYGYTF
TRBV6-6	14	TRBJ1-2	.	.	TGTGCCAGCAGTTACTCGCTGGCAAGCTATGGCTACACCTTC	CASSYSLASYGYTF